This TCR beta chain emerged from a study of CD8+CD57+ T cells in acquired aplastic anemia. Study conclusions and caveats: Both patients and controls carried the same twenty-nine CD8+ CDR3 sequences.

Template material for TCR beta VDJ and CDR3 profiling consisted of genomic DNA. TCRdb processed the reads anew with MiXCR; each CDR3 protein has one entry. Of under 200,000 distinct CDR3 sequences listed, 70% to 75% were seen once; the top ten hold approximately 50%. For sequencing, patients were chosen who had shown expansion of CD8+CD57+ cells by flow cytometry. Every patient was diagnosed with severe acquired aplastic anemia. On this clonotype: The antigen remains undetermined.

Source material: sorted CD4+, CD8+, or CD8+CD57+ T cells (not recorded which) from PBMCs. This clonotype was sampled from a human donor with aplastic anemia.

The CDR3 DNA is TGCAGTGCTAGAGATGGCGAGGTGAGGGCCACCGCCGGGGAGCTGTTTTTT. Translating it yields CSARDGEVRATAGELFF. This chain connects TRBV20-1 to TRBJ2-2; the D gene is possibly TRBD2 (5 bases). This CDR3 has 17 residues. Germline CDR1 and CDR2: DFQATT and SNEGSKA (reference sequence). Trimming removed 0 bases from V and 6 bases from J, with 20 bases in between.